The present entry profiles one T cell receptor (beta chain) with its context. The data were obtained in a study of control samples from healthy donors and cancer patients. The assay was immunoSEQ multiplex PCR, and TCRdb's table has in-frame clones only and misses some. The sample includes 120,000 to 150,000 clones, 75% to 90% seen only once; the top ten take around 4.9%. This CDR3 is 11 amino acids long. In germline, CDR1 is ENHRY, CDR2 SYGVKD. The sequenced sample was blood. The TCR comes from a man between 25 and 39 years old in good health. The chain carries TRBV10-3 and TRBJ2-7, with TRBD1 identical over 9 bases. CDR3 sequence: CATGTGYEQYF. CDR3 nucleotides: TGTGCTACCGGGACAGGGTACGAGCAGTACTTC.